This T cell receptor beta chain is from a study of cytomegalovirus exposure and HLA in healthy donors. Germline CDR1 reads MDHEN; CDR2 reads SYDVKM. V was cut by 2 bases and J by 9 bases, with 7 bases left in between. The CDR3 consists of 11 residues. Sequencing used immunoSEQ multiplex PCR; TCRdb keeps in-frame clones, though not all of them. The sample consists of 250,000 to 300,000 clones, around 90% of them appearing once. A remark on this clone: The antigen remains unidentified.

Study-wide results and caveats: Later, an analysis found that TCR clusters from the first cohort tended to co-occur in the roughly 120 validation repertoires.

J is TRBJ1-1 and V is TRBV28; no definite D call. Specimen: PBMCs. This receptor was taken from a woman under 30 in good health and CMV-seronegative. Here the CDR3 reads CASSLNSQAFF. The CDR3 DNA reads TGTGCCAGCAGTTTAAACTCTCAAGCTTTCTTT.